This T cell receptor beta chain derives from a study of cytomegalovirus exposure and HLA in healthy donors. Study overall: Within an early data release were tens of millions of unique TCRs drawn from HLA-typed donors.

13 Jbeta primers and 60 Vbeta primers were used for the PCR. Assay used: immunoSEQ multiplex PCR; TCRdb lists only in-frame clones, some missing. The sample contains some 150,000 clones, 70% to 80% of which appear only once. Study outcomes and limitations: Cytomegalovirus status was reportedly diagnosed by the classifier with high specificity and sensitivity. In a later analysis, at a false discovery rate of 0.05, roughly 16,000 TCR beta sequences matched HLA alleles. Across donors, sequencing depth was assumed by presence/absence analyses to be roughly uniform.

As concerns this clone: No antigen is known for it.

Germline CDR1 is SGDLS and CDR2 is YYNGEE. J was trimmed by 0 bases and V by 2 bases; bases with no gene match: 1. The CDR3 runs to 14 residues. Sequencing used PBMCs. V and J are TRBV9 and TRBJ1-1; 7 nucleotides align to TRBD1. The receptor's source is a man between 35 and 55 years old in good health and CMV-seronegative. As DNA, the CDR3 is TGTGCCAGCAGCGTCGGGACAGTGAACACTGAAGCTTTCTTT. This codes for CASSVGTVNTEAFF.